This T cell receptor beta chain was sequenced during a study of blood T cell repertoires in COVID-19. Study-level background: Researchers got acute and convalescent COVID-19 samples from the United States, Italy and Spain. The analysed material was cDNA or gDNA that came from T cells, B-cell-depleted T cells, or PBMCs.

The CDR3 length is 15 residues. The germline gives CDR1 SGHRS, CDR2 YFSETQ. V lost 6 bases to trimming and J lost 7 bases, with 19 bases between them. Measured with immunoSEQ multiplex PCR; TCRdb has only the in-frame clones, and not every one. The sample shows 200,000 to 250,000 clones, more than 65% of them seen only once. The V and J genes are TRBV5-1 and TRBJ2-2; possible D gene TRBD1, 6 bases. The receptor comes from a woman between 40 and 50 years old who had recovered from COVID-19. Sequenced sample: peripheral blood. Here the CDR3 DNA reads TGCGCCAGCACACTCGGACAGACCTGGGGCGGGGAGCTGTTTTTT. Protein sequence: CASTLGQTWGGELFF.